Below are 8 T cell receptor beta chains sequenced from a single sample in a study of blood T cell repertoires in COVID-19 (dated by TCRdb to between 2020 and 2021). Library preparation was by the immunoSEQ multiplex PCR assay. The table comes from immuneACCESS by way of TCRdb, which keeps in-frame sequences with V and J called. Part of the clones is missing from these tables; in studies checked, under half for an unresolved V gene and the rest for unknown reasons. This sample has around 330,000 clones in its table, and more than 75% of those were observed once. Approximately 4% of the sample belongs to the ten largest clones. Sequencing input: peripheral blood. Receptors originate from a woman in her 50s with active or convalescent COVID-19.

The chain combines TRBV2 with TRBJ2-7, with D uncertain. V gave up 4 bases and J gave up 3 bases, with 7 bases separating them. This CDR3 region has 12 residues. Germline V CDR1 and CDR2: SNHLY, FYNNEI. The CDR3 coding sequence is TGTGCCAGCAGTGTAGCCGTCTACGAGCAGTACTTC. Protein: CASSVAVYEQYF.

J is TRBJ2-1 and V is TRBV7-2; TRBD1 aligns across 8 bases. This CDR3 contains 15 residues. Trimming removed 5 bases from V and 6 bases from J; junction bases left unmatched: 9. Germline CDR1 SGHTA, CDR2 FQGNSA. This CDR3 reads CASSLDRGEANEQFF. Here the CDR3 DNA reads TGTGCCAGCAGCCTTGACAGGGGTGAGGCCAATGAGCAGTTCTTC.

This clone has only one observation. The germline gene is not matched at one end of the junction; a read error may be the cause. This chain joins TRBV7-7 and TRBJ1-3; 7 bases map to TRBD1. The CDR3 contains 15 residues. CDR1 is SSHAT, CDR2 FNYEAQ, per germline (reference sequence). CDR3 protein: CASSLDSTGLSTIYF. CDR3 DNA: TGTGCTAGCAGCTTAGATTCGACAGGGTTAAGCACCATATATTTT.

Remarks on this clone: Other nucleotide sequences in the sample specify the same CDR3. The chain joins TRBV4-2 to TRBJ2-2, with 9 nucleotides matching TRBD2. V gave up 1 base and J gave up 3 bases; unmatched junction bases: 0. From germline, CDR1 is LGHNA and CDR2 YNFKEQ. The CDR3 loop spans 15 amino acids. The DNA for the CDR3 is TGTGCCAGCAGCCAAGGACTAGCGGACACCGGGGAGCTGTTTTTT. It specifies CASSQGLADTGELFF.

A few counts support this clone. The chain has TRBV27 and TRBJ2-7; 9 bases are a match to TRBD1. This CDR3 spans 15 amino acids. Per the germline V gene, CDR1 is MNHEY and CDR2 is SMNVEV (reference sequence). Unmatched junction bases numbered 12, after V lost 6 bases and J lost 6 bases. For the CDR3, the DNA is TGTGCCAGCAGACAAACGGGACAGGGTTTTTCCGAGCAGTACTTC. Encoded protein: CASRQTGQGFSEQYF.

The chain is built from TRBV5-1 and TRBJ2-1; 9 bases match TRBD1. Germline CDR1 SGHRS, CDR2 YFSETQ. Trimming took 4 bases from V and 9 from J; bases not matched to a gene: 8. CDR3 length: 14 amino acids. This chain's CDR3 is CASSQGQGRTEQFF. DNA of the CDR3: TGCGCCAGCAGCCAAGGACAGGGGAGGACTGAGCAGTTCTTC.

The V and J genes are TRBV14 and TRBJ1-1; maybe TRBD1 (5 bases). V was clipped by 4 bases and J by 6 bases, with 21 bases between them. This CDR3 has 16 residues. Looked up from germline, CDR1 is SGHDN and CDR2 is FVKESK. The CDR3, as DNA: TGTGCCAGCAGCCGAATGCCGGACGCACAGGTGTCTGAAGCTTTCTTT. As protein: CASSRMPDAQVSEAFF.

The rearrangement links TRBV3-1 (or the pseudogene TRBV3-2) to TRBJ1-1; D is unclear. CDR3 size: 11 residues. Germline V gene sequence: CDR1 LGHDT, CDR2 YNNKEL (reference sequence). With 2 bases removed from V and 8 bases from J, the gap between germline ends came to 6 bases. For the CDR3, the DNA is TGTGCCAGCAGCCAACGGAGAGAAGCTTTCTTT. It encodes CASSQRREAFF.